Presented here are 5 T cell receptor beta chains from one specimen sequenced in a study of T-cell reconstitution after alpha-beta-depleted transplantation in children (dated by TCRdb to about 2016). Libraries came from PCR. Sequencing instrument: Illumina HiSeq 2500. TCR libraries were prepared with molecular barcoding, using unique molecular identifiers to normalize TCRbeta repertoire quantification. Through fastp at Q25 and MiXCR, TCRdb rebuilt clones from the public reads, retaining in-frame beta chains. Each entry is one CDR3 protein sequence, shown with its most common DNA and genes. In all, the sample holds 490,000 or so distinct CDR3 sequences, and about 11% of those were seen once. Around 2% of the sample goes to the ten largest clones. Explained via the paper, the treatment or condition label denotes: allogeneic hematopoietic cell transplantation with graft depleted of TCRalphabeta T cells and CD19 B cells.

Sequencing was performed on PBMCs, taken before TCRalphabeta/CD19-depleted stem cell transplant. The receptors originated from a child younger than 10 with inherited bone marrow failure, due to receive a stem cell transplant.

This clonotype was counted between two and nine times. CDR3 coding DNA: TGTGCCAGCAGCTTAGAGGGCATAGCGGGAGCGGTCGAGCAGTACTTC. Amino acid sequence: CASSLEGIAGAVEQYF. The chain has TRBV7-9 and TRBJ2-7, with TRBD2 identical over 9 bases. V lost 1 base and J lost 6; bases outside the gene matches: 10. Germline V lookup: CDR1 SEHNR, CDR2 FQNEAQ (reference sequence). CDR3 length: 16 amino acids.

This clonotype has only a few counts. The chain combines TRBV7-2 with TRBJ1-2; weak D call: TRBD1 (5 bases). V was trimmed by 5 bases and J by 0 bases, leaving 16 bases between them. Per germline, CDR1 SGHTA and CDR2 FQGNSA. This CDR3 has 16 amino acids. In DNA form, the CDR3 reads TGTGCCAGCAGCCGCGGGAGGGCCAGGGCTAACTATGGCTACACCTTC. It is translated as CASSRGRARANYGYTF.

To note about this clonotype: A read error is possible here, since a much larger clone lies one base away. The V gene is TRBV27, the J gene TRBJ2-7; a weak D match, TRBD2 (7 bases). Germline V gives CDR1 MNHEY, CDR2 SMNVEV (reference sequence). The length of the CDR3 is 15 residues. CDR3 loop: CASSLGGALPYEPYF. The CDR3 DNA reads TGTGCCAGCAGTTTAGGGGGGGCGCTGCCATACGAGCCGTACTTC.

This clonotype was observed many times. The chain links TRBV27 to TRBJ1-3; D is undetermined. The CDR3 spans 13 residues. CDR1 is MNHEY and CDR2 is SMNVEV in the germline V gene (reference sequence). Trimming removed 2 bases at V and 2 bases at J, with 4 bases between. The CDR3 DNA is TGTGCCAGCAGTTTAAGGGCTGGAAACACCATATATTTT. It codes for CASSLRAGNTIYF.

This clonotype was detected many times. The chain joins TRBV7-2 to TRBJ1-1, with D possibly TRBD1 on 6 matching bases. Trimming removed 5 bases at V and 0 bases at J, with 13 bases between. CDR3 length: 15 amino acids. The germline gives CDR1 SGHTA, CDR2 FQGNSA. CDR3 sequence reads: CASSQKQGMNTEAFF. The CDR3 DNA reads as TGTGCCAGCAGCCAAAAGCAGGGGATGAACACTGAAGCTTTCTTT.